This TCR beta chain stems from a study of PD-1 blockade in mismatch repair-deficient tumors. Study background: Patients had over ten mismatch repair-deficient cancer types and were previously treated and progressing.

This clone was counted between two and nine times. Its target is not known. CDR1 is MNHEY and CDR2 is SMNVEV in the germline V gene (reference sequence). The germline V and J ends were trimmed by 3 bases and 2 bases, with 5 bases remaining between them. There are 13 residues in the CDR3. Sequencing used immunoSEQ multiplex PCR; TCRdb keeps in-frame clones, though not all of them. The table lists about 9,200 clones, 70% to 90% of them singletons. Time point given: roughly 11-day in vitro stimulation with candidate neoantigen peptide 2. An approximately 11-day in vitro culture was run per each of about seven reactive peptides.

This receptor was obtained from an adult with mismatch repair-deficient cancer. This rearrangement joins TRBV27 to TRBJ1-5; no firm D call. This sample comprised cells cultured in vitro, obtained from a patient treated with pembrolizumab. The CDR3 DNA reads TGTGCCAGCAGTTTCAAAGGCAATCAGCCCCAGCATTTT. Its protein product is CASSFKGNQPQHF.